This T cell receptor (beta chain) came from a study of cytomegalovirus exposure and HLA in healthy donors. For the study at large: Most donors, about 82% of 398 genotyped, fell in the Caucasian-associated ancestry cluster.

Study-level findings and limits: High sensitivity and specificity were reportedly achieved when the classifier diagnosed cytomegalovirus status. The HLA-A and HLA-B alleles of most subjects were reportedly predicted accurately from TCR beta sequences.

V trimming: 5 bases; J trimming: 4 bases; junction bases outside the gene matches: 3. The germline gives CDR1 SGHNT, CDR2 YENEEA. The CDR3 covers 13 residues. A note on this clone: What it binds is not known.

It was with 60 Vbeta and 13 Jbeta primers that the PCR ran. Sequenced by immunoSEQ multiplex PCR; TCRdb stores in-frame clones only, minus some. The table includes roughly 110,000 clones, about 74% detected once. The specimen was PBMCs. The rearrangement uses TRBV11-3 and TRBJ2-7; 9 bases are a match to TRBD2. The sequence derives from a woman aged 40 to 49 in good health and CMV-seropositive. CDR3 residues: CASSISGGYEQYF. The CDR3 coding sequence is TGTGCCAGCAGCATTAGCGGGGGTTACGAGCAGTACTTC.